This T cell receptor beta chain was sequenced for a study of cytomegalovirus exposure and HLA in healthy donors. Trimming took off 4 bases at V and 6 bases at J, with 13 bases between the two ends. Germline values: CDR1 SGDLS, CDR2 YYNGEE. CDR3 length: 13 amino acids. The PCR contained 60 Vbeta and 13 Jbeta primers. Profiled with immunoSEQ multiplex PCR; TCRdb holds only in-frame clones, not every one. This sample's clone table lists more than 95,000 clones. The rearrangement uses TRBV9 and TRBJ1-2; D is possibly TRBD1 (6 bases). The clonotype originates from a man aged 35-49 years in good health and CMV-seronegative. Sequenced material: PBMCs. The CDR3 nucleotides are TGTGCCAGCAGCCCGGCGACAGGAGATGGCTACACCTTC. Translating gives CASSPATGDGYTF.